A single TCR beta chain is shown here with its context. This sample is part of a study of blood T cell repertoires in COVID-19. About the study: Researchers got acute and convalescent COVID-19 samples from the United States, Italy and Spain. T cells, B-cell-depleted T cells, or PBMCs provided the cDNA or gDNA that served as material.

Authors' processing steps: Amplified reference gene primers provided the basis for estimating nucleated cell counts. Sequenced by immunoSEQ multiplex PCR; TCRdb stores in-frame clones only, minus some. For V, J and clone size, that table is used; D and trimming come from the DNA. This table has around 140,000 clones, 80% to 90% appearing once. The V end lost 7 bases, the J end lost 3 bases, and 19 bases lay between the germline ends. Per germline, CDR1 WNHNN and CDR2 SYGVQD (reference sequence). This CDR3 region has 16 residues. The V gene is TRBV10-1, the J gene TRBJ2-1; TRBD2 is a possible D gene (6 bases). The source is a man aged 45-65 years with active or convalescent COVID-19. What was sequenced was peripheral blood. CDR3 DNA: TGCGCCAGCACCGGAGGGTCCAAGCGGAGCTACAATGAGCAGTTCTTC. The encoded protein is CASTGGSKRSYNEQFF.